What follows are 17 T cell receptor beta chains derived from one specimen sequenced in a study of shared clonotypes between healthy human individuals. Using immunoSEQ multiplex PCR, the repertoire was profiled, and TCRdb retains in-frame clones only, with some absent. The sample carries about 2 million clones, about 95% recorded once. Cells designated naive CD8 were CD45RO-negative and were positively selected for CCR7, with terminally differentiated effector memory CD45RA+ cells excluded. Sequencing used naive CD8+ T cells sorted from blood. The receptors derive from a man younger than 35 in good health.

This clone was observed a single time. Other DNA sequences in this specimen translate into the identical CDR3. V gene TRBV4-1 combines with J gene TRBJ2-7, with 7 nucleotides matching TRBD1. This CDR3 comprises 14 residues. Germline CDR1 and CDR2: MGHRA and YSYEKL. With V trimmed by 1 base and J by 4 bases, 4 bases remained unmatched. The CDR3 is CASSQGRQGYEQYF. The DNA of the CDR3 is TGCGCCAGCAGCCAAGGGCGACAGGGATACGAGCAGTACTTC.

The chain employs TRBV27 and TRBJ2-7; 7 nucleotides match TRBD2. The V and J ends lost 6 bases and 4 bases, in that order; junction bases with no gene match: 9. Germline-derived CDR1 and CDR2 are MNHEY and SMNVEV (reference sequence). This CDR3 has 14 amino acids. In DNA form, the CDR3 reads TGTGCCAGCAGCATAACCCCCGGGGGGTACGAGCAGTACTTC. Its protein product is CASSITPGGYEQYF.

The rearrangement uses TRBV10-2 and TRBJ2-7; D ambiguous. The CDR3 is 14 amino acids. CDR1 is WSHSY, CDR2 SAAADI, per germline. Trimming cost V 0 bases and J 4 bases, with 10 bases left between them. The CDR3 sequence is CASSESNMVYEQYF. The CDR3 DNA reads TGCGCCAGCAGTGAGTCCAACATGGTTTACGAGCAGTACTTC.

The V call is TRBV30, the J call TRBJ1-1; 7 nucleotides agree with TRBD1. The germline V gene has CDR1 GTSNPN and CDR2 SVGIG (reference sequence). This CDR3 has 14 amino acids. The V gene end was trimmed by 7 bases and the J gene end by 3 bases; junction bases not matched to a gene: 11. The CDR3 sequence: CAFDPTGMHTEAFF. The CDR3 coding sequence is TGTGCCTTCGACCCGACAGGGATGCACACTGAAGCTTTCTTT.

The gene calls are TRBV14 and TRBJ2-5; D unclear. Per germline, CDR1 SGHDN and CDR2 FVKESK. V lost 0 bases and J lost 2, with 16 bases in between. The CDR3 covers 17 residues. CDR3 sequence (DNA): TGTGCCAGCAGCCAAGACCCTAGAAGTCCTCCTCAAGAGACCCAGTACTTC. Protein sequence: CASSQDPRSPPQETQYF.

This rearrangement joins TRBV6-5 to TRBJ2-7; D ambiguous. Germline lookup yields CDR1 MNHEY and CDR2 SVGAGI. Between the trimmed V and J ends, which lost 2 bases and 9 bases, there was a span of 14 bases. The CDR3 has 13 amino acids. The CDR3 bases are TGTGCCAGCAGTTACGCGTCCGGGTTATTGCAGTACTTC. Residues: CASSYASGLLQYF.

The CDR3 loop is CASSDPGVDQPQHF. In DNA form, the CDR3 reads TGTGCCAGCAGTGATCCGGGGGTCGATCAGCCCCAGCATTTT. The chain uses TRBV2 and TRBJ1-5; D is possibly TRBD1 (5 bases). V dropped 3 bases and J dropped 5 bases, with 11 bases sitting between them. The CDR3 contains 14 residues. Germline V lookup: CDR1 SNHLY, CDR2 FYNNEI.

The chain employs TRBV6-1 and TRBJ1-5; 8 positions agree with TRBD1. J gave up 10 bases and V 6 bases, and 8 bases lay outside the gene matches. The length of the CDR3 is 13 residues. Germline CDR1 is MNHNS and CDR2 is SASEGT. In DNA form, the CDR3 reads TGTGCCAGCAGAGACGGGACAGGATACCCCCAGCATTTT. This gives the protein CASRDGTGYPQHF.

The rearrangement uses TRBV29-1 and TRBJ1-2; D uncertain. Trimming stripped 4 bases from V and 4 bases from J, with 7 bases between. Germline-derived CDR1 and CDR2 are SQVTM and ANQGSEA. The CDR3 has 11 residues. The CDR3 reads CSVVSLYGYTF. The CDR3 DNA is TGCAGCGTTGTCAGCCTCTATGGCTACACCTTC. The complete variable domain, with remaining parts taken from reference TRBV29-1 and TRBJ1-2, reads SAVISQKPSRDICQRGTSLTIQCQVDSQVTMMFWYRQQPGQSLTLIATANQGSEATYESGFVIDKFPISRPNLTFSTLTVSNMSPEDSSIYLCSVVSLYGYTFGSGTRLTVV.

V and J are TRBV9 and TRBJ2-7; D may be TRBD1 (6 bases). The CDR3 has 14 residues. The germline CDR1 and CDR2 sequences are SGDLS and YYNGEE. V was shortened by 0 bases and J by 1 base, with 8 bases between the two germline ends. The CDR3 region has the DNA TGTGCCAGCAGCGTAGGGGACAAATCCTACGAGCAGTACTTC. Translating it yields CASSVGDKSYEQYF.

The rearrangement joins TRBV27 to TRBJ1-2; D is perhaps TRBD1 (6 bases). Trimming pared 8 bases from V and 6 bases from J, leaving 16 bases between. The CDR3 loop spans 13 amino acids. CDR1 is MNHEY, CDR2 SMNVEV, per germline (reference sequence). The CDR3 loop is CASEKVAGDGYTF. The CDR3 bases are TGTGCCAGCGAAAAGGTAGCAGGGGATGGCTACACCTTC.

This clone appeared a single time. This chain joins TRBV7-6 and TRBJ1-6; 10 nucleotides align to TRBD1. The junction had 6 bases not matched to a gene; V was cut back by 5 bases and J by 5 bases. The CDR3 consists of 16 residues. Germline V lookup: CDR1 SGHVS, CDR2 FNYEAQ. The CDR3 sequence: CASSLVGTGDNSPLHF. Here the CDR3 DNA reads TGTGCCAGCAGCCTCGTTGGGACAGGGGATAATTCACCCCTCCACTTT.

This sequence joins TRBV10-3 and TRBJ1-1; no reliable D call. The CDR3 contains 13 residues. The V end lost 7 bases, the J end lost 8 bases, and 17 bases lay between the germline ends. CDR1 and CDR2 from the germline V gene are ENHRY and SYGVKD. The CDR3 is CAIKSANTEEAFF. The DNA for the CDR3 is TGTGCCATCAAGTCTGCGAACACTGAGGAAGCTTTCTTT.

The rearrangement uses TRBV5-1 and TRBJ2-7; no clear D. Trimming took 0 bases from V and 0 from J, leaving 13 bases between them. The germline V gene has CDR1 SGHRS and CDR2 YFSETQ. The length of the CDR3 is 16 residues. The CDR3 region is CASSLEPHQSSYEQYF. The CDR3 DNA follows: TGCGCCAGCAGCTTGGAACCACACCAGAGCTCCTACGAGCAGTACTTC.

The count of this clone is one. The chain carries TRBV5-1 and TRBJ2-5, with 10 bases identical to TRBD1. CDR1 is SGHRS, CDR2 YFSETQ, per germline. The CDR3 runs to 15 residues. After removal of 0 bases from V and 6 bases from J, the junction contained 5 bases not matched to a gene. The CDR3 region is CASSLDGTGDQTQYF. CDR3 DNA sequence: TGCGCCAGCAGCTTGGACGGGACAGGGGACCAGACCCAGTACTTC.

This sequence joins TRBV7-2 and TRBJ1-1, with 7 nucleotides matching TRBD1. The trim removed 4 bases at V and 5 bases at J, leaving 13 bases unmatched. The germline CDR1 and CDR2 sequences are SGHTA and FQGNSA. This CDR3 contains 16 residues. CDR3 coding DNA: TGTGCCAGCAGCTGGCCCCGTGAGGGGGCTGGAACTGAAGCTTTCTTT. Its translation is CASSWPREGAGTEAFF. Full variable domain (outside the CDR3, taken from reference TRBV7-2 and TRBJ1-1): GAGVSQSPSNKVTEKGKDVELRCDPISGHTALYWYRQSLGQGLEFLIYFQGNSAPDKSGLPSDRFSAERTGGSVSTLTIQRTQQEDSAVYLCASSWPREGAGTEAFFGQGTRLTVV.

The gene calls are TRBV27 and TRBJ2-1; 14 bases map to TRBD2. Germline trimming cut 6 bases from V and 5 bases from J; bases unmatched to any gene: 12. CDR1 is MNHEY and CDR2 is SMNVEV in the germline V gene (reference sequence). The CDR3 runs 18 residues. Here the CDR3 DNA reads TGTGCCAGCAGCCTACTCGGGACTAGCGGGAGAGGGAACAATGAGCAGTTCTTC. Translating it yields CASSLLGTSGRGNNEQFF.